Many counts were recorded for the clone carrying this T cell receptor beta chain. Its target is not known. The sample originates from a study of T cells in Graves' hyperthyroidism and ophthalmopathy. Study information: At initial diagnosis, before any treatment had begun, peripheral blood was obtained.

Overall study findings and caveats: Ophthalmopathy prediction by the model preceded onset by a median roughly 6 months. Most expanded thyroid clonotypes above 0.001 also appeared in blood.

Diagnoses were made from clinical symptoms, serum measures (thyroxine and TRAb), thyroid ultrasound and orbital computed tomography. TCR beta CDR3 sequences were amplified from RNA transcripts. The TCR CDR3 first-round RT-PCR relied on the HTBI primer set. Each CDR3 protein is one row after TCRdb ran MiXCR on the multiplex PCR reads. This repertoire shows fewer than 750,000 distinct CDR3 sequences, 13% to 15% found once; its top ten account for roughly an eighth. The source of this sequence is a woman in her forties or fifties with Graves' ophthalmopathy. The sample taken for sequencing was blood.

CDR3 nucleotides: TGTGCCAGCTCACCAGGCCGGAGCTCTGGAAACACCATATATTTT. It is translated as CASSPGRSSGNTIYF. This chain connects TRBV18 to TRBJ1-3; D unclear. Germline lookup yields CDR1 KGHSH and CDR2 LQKENI. The CDR3 has 15 amino acids. Trimming cost V 2 bases and J 0 bases, with 8 bases left between them.